Here is one TCR beta chain with its context. This entry belongs to a study of cytomegalovirus exposure and HLA in healthy donors. The CDR3 spans 15 residues. Trimming took off 0 bases at V and 3 bases at J, with 10 bases between the two ends. Germline CDR1 and CDR2: SGDLS and YYNGEE. Unrecorded immune exposure was likely among donors, who were nominally healthy when sampled. PCR was performed using 60 Vbeta and 13 Jbeta primers. Produced via immunoSEQ multiplex PCR; TCRdb's table is partial and in-frame only. The data hold fewer than 45,000 clones, with 76% observed a single time. Material for sequencing was PBMCs. This clonotype was obtained from a woman in her 30s in good health and CMV-seropositive. The chain carries TRBV9 and TRBJ2-1; no clear D gene. The CDR3: CASSVGVSFYNEQFF. CDR3 bases: TGTGCCAGCAGCGTAGGGGTTAGCTTCTACAATGAGCAGTTCTTC.